One sample yielded the 16 T cell receptor beta chains listed below, sequenced in a study of T-cell memory formation after mild COVID-19. TCRdb re-analysed the 5' RACE reads in MiXCR, keeping a single row per CDR3 protein. The profile covers about 350,000 distinct CDR3 sequences, with approximately 15% appearing a single time and around 21% taken by the ten largest. The sequencing input was PBMCs or a T cell subset sorted from them (not recorded which). These receptors all stem from a man younger than 35 who had mild COVID-19 (a few samples of this study predate the infection). Cell type and time point are not known.

This clonotype was counted many times. This chain links TRBV5-1 with TRBJ1-1; 7 bases are a match to TRBD1. There are 17 residues in the CDR3. The germline CDR1 and CDR2 sequences are SGHRS and YFSETQ. V was clipped by 2 bases and J by 0 bases; unmatched bases: 10. CDR3 residues: CASSFKIRDRMNTEAFF. As DNA, the CDR3 is TGCGCCAGCAGCTTCAAGATTAGGGACAGAATGAACACTGAAGCTTTCTTT.

The chain uses TRBV29-1 and TRBJ2-3; a weak D match, TRBD2 (7 bases). The germline V gene encodes CDR1 SQVTM and CDR2 ANQGSEA. V lost 3 bases, J lost 5 bases, and 18 bases lay in between. This CDR3 has 15 residues. The CDR3 nucleotides read TGCAGCGTTGATTTACGGGGGGCCATTCAAGATACGCAGTATTTT. It yields the protein CSVDLRGAIQDTQYF.

The CDR3 region has the DNA TGTGCCAGCAGTCCTTGGGGGCAGCCCCAGCATTTT. Its protein is CASSPWGQPQHF. J is TRBJ1-5 and V is TRBV12-3 or TRBV12-4, with D tentatively TRBD1 (5 bases). The CDR3 is 12 amino acids. The germline V and J ends were trimmed by 5 bases and 7 bases, with 9 bases remaining between them.

This clonotype was recorded a few times. This rearrangement joins TRBV4-1 to TRBJ2-3; D possibly matches TRBD1 or TRBD2 (5 bases each). Germline CDR1 is MGHRA and CDR2 is YSYEKL. Trimming cost V 0 bases and J 1 base, with 14 bases left between them. The CDR3 length is 17 residues. The CDR3 here is CASSQDYGATGTDTQYF. As DNA, the CDR3 is TGCGCCAGCAGCCAAGATTACGGGGCTACCGGCACAGATACGCAGTATTTT.

This chain links TRBV20-1 with TRBJ2-1, with D perhaps TRBD1 (5 bases). Trimming left V 2 bases short and J 7 bases short, with 21 bases between. The CDR3 loop spans 16 amino acids. Germline-derived CDR1 and CDR2 are DFQATT and SNEGSKA (reference sequence). CDR3 amino acids: CSARPPDSSFFNEQFF. The CDR3 DNA follows: TGCAGTGCTAGACCCCCAGACAGCAGTTTTTTTAATGAGCAGTTCTTC.

CDR3 coding DNA: TGTGCCAGCAGTTACTCGAGCGGACGGAACACTGAAGCTTTCTTT. This codes for CASSYSSGRNTEAFF. V gene TRBV6-2 or TRBV6-3 combines with J gene TRBJ1-1, with D unclear. Germline V gives CDR1 MNHEY, CDR2 SVGEGT. V lost 0 bases and J 1 base, leaving 9 bases between the germline ends. The CDR3 sequence is 15 residues long.

This clonotype was counted ten times or more. The rearrangement uses TRBV12-3 or TRBV12-4 and TRBJ2-4; D uncertain. Trimming shortened V by 9 bases and J by 1 base, and 10 bases separated the two germline ends. The CDR3 consists of 13 residues. CDR3 sequence reads: CASSPPAKNIQYF. The CDR3, as DNA: TGTGCCAGTTCCCCCCCGGCCAAAAACATTCAGTACTTC.

The chain is built from TRBV7-2 and TRBJ2-3; a possible D gene is TRBD1 (7 bases). CDR3 length: 13 residues. Germline CDR1 reads SGHTA; CDR2 reads FQGNSA. Trimming pared 5 bases from V and 9 bases from J, leaving 15 bases between. CDR3 coding DNA: TGTGCCAGCAGCCAGGGGGGTACGGGGACGCAGTATTTT. It codes for CASSQGGTGTQYF.

This clonotype was seen only a few times. The chain couples TRBV4-2 to TRBJ2-7; 8 positions match TRBD2. The germline gives CDR1 LGHNA, CDR2 YNFKEQ. This CDR3 has 15 amino acids. V trimming: 0 bases; J trimming: 2 bases; junction bases outside the gene matches: 3. The CDR3 reads CASSQELAGTYEQYF. The CDR3 nucleotides read TGTGCCAGCAGCCAAGAATTAGCGGGGACCTACGAGCAGTACTTC.

This clonotype occurred a few times. The rearrangement joins TRBV18 to TRBJ1-2, with D maybe TRBD1 (5 bases). The germline gives CDR1 KGHSH, CDR2 LQKENI. The CDR3 has 14 amino acids. V lost 3 bases and J lost 6, with 14 bases in between. The CDR3 is CASSPVGTVDGYTF. The CDR3 nucleotides are TGTGCCAGCTCACCCGTGGGGACGGTGGATGGCTACACCTTC.

V is TRBV19 and J is TRBJ2-3; 7 bases are a match to TRBD1. This CDR3 is built from 15 residues. CDR1 LNHDA and CDR2 SQIVND come from the germline V gene (reference sequence). Trimming took 6 bases from V and 3 from J; bases not matched to a gene: 9. CDR3 DNA sequence: TGTGCCAGTAGCACAGACGGGACAGAGACAGATACGCAGTATTTT. It yields the protein CASSTDGTETDTQYF.

This clonotype occurred a few times. CDR3 nucleotides: TGTGCCAGCAGCTCCAGGGTTGGGGTACGTGATGAGCAGTTCTTC. As protein: CASSSRVGVRDEQFF. The chain has TRBV7-2 and TRBJ2-1; D possibly corresponds to TRBD1 (5 bases). Germline CDR1 reads SGHTA; CDR2 reads FQGNSA. V was cut by 4 bases and J by 8 bases, with 18 bases left in between. The CDR3 covers 15 residues.

This clonotype has at least ten counts. CDR3 protein: CASSSVAGSYNEQFF. For the CDR3, the DNA is TGCGCCAGCAGCTCGGTGGCAGGGTCCTACAATGAGCAGTTCTTC. The V gene is TRBV5-1, the J gene TRBJ2-1; weak D call: TRBD1 (5 bases). V gave up 3 bases and J gave up 1 base, with 11 bases separating them. The germline V gene encodes CDR1 SGHRS and CDR2 YFSETQ. The CDR3 contains 15 residues.

This rearrangement joins TRBV6-5 to TRBJ2-5, with a tentative D call TRBD2 (5 bases). The CDR3 spans 14 residues. CDR1 and CDR2 (germline): MNHEY, SVGAGI. Trimming cost V 6 bases and J 5 bases, with 16 bases left between them. CDR3 in amino acids: CASRPGPRGETQYF. CDR3 nucleotide sequence: TGTGCCAGCAGACCCGGCCCTAGAGGGGAGACCCAGTACTTC.

This clonotype was counted between two and nine times. This chain joins TRBV30 and TRBJ1-1; D perhaps matches TRBD1 (6 bases). The CDR3 runs 13 residues. V was cut by 0 bases and J by 7 bases, with 12 bases left in between. Germline V gene sequence: CDR1 GTSNPN, CDR2 SVGIG (reference sequence). For the CDR3, the DNA is TGTGCCTGGAGTGTAGGGGGGCTGGTTGAAGCTTTCTTT. It encodes CAWSVGGLVEAFF.

The rearrangement uses TRBV5-1 and TRBJ2-2; 11 bases agree with TRBD2. Germline CDR1 reads SGHRS; CDR2 reads YFSETQ. The CDR3 has 14 amino acids. V dropped 5 bases and J dropped 7; count of bases not matched to a gene: 4. CDR3 DNA: TGCGCCAGCAGACTAGCGGGGGTCAACGGGGAGCTGTTTTTT. This sequence encodes CASRLAGVNGELFF.